The 23 T cell receptor beta chains listed next were all sequenced from one sample in a study of cytomegalovirus exposure and HLA in healthy donors. PCR amplification relied on 60 Vbeta primers (plus 13 Jbeta primers). Profiling relied on immunoSEQ multiplex PCR, and the TCRdb table lists in-frame clones only, not all of them. The sample lists about 150,000 clones; less than 65% were seen once. The sequenced sample was PBMCs. The receptors here all came from a woman aged 30 to 39 in good health and CMV-seropositive.

The CDR3 protein is CASSIGSGNTEAFF. CDR3 DNA sequence: TGTGCCAGCAGCATCGGATCAGGGAACACTGAAGCTTTCTTT. This rearrangement joins TRBV9 to TRBJ1-1; D remains ambiguous. Germline assignment: CDR1 SGDLS and CDR2 YYNGEE. The length of the CDR3 is 14 residues. V lost 4 bases, J lost 1 base, and 11 bases lay in between. The complete variable domain, with remaining parts taken from reference TRBV9 and TRBJ1-1, reads DSGVTQTPKHLITATGQRVTLRCSPRSGDLSVYWYQQSLDQGLQFLIQYYNGEERAKGNILERFSAQQFPDLHSELNLSSLELGDSALYFCASSIGSGNTEAFFGQGTRLTVV.

The V gene is TRBV7-2, the J gene TRBJ2-3; 9 nucleotides line up with TRBD2. The CDR3 runs 15 residues. The V segment lost 6 bases and the J segment 5 bases; nucleotides outside the gene matches: 9. Germline assignment: CDR1 SGHTA and CDR2 FQGNSA. This chain's CDR3 is CASSPVAGGRDTQYF. In DNA form, the CDR3 reads TGTGCCAGCAGTCCCGTGGCGGGAGGGAGAGATACGCAGTATTTT.

J is TRBJ2-5 and V is TRBV2, with TRBD2 matching 7 bases. V shed 7 bases and J 4 bases; nucleotides not matched to a gene: 18. The CDR3 covers 17 residues. The germline V gene has CDR1 SNHLY and CDR2 FYNNEI. CDR3 in DNA: TGTGCCAGCACCCCCCTAGCCCTGGCCCCGGGAGGAGAGACCCAGTACTTC. It is translated as CASTPLALAPGGETQYF.

The chain recombines TRBV5-1 with TRBJ2-7; the D gene is possibly TRBD1 (5 bases). V lost 4 bases, J lost 6 bases, and 17 bases lay in between. The CDR3 spans 14 residues. Germline values: CDR1 SGHRS, CDR2 YFSETQ. The CDR3 reads CASSPLEVGREQYF. CDR3 DNA: TGCGCCAGCAGCCCCCTCGAGGTGGGGCGCGAGCAGTACTTC.

CDR3 DNA: TGTGCCAGCAGCCCGTCCTCCAGACAGGGACCCTTAAATCTCTACGAGCAGTACTTC. This encodes CASSPSSRQGPLNLYEQYF. J is TRBJ2-7 and V is TRBV7-9; 7 bases are a match to TRBD1. V lost 5 bases and J lost 3; bases outside the gene matches: 22. Germline CDR1 reads SEHNR; CDR2 reads FQNEAQ (reference sequence). The CDR3 sequence is 19 residues long.

This chain uses TRBV10-3 with TRBJ1-5; possibly TRBD1 for D (6 bases). CDR1 and CDR2 (germline): ENHRY, SYGVKD. The ends were cut back, 4 bases at V and 3 bases at J, with 10 bases in the middle. The CDR3 runs 14 residues. The CDR3 protein is CAISGTATNQPQHF. CDR3 DNA sequence: TGTGCCATCAGTGGGACAGCCACCAATCAGCCCCAGCATTTT.

The table lists this clone with a few counts. V and J are TRBV6-1 and TRBJ2-7, with 14 bases aligning to TRBD2. The CDR3 consists of 15 residues. Germline CDR1 and CDR2: MNHNS and SASEGT. V lost 6 bases to trimming and J lost 4 bases; unmatched junction nucleotides: 5. The CDR3 DNA reads TGTGCCAGCAGGGCGGGACTAGCGGGAGATTACGAGCAGTACTTC. Protein: CASRAGLAGDYEQYF.

The genes are TRBV6-6 and TRBJ1-2; D gene ambiguous. CDR1 is MNHNY and CDR2 is SVGAGI in the germline V gene (reference sequence). With 2 bases removed from V and 4 bases from J, the gap between germline ends came to 8 bases. The CDR3 consists of 13 residues. CDR3 nucleotide sequence: TGTGCCAGCAGTTACGGTCGGGGCTATGGCTACACCTTC. Amino acid sequence: CASSYGRGYGYTF.

The chain is built from TRBV9 and TRBJ2-1; D remains unclear. The CDR3 covers 14 residues. Germline CDR1 is SGDLS and CDR2 is YYNGEE. V shed 3 bases and J shed 6 bases, with 13 bases lying between them. This CDR3 is CASSERVLLNEQFF. CDR3 bases: TGTGCCAGCAGCGAACGGGTGCTGCTCAATGAGCAGTTCTTC.

The gene calls are TRBV2 and TRBJ2-7, with D maybe TRBD1 (6 bases). Trimming shortened V by 1 base and J by 8 bases, and 12 bases separated the two germline ends. The CDR3 length is 13 residues. Germline V lookup: CDR1 SNHLY, CDR2 FYNNEI. CDR3 region: CASSEGSGVKQYF. The CDR3 coding sequence is TGTGCCAGCAGTGAAGGGTCAGGGGTGAAGCAGTACTTC. Full variable domain (outside the CDR3, taken from reference TRBV2 and TRBJ2-7): EPEVTQTPSHQVTQMGQEVILRCVPISNHLYFYWYRQILGQKVEFLVSFYNNEISEKSEIFDDQFSVERPDGSNFTLKIRSTKLEDSAMYFCASSEGSGVKQYFGPGTRLTVT.

This chain links TRBV29-1 with TRBJ2-7, with 9 positions matching TRBD1. V dropped 6 bases and J dropped 6; count of bases not matched to a gene: 12. The germline V gene has CDR1 SQVTM and CDR2 ANQGSEA. This CDR3 spans 14 amino acids. The CDR3 region has the DNA TGCAGCGTCCACAGGGGGGACAGGGAAGGCGAGCAGTACTTC. Protein: CSVHRGDREGEQYF.

This chain connects TRBV2 to TRBJ1-6, with D possibly matching TRBD1 (5 bases). Germline CDR1 and CDR2: SNHLY and FYNNEI. V lost 6 bases, J lost 12 bases, and 18 bases lay in between. The CDR3 has 14 residues. The CDR3 region has the DNA TGTGCCAGCAGCCTGGCCAGGGAAAGGGTACCCCTCCACTTT. As protein: CASSLARERVPLHF.

The J gene is TRBJ1-4, the V gene TRBV5-1, with 8 bases fitting TRBD1. The ends lost 4 bases at V and 6 bases at J; junction bases unmatched: 8. In germline, CDR1 is SGHRS, CDR2 YFSETQ. This CDR3 spans 15 amino acids. The CDR3 bases are TGCGCCAGCAGCCCTGGACAGGGAGGGTATGAAAAACTGTTTTTT. Its protein is CASSPGQGGYEKLFF.

This clone was recorded a few times. CDR3 in amino acids: CASNQGGRELFF. In nucleotides, the CDR3 is TGTGCCAGCAACCAGGGCGGGAGGGAGCTGTTTTTT. The gene calls are TRBV2 and TRBJ2-2; possible D gene TRBD2, 6 bases. The CDR3 sequence is 12 residues long. The germline V gene has CDR1 SNHLY and CDR2 FYNNEI. Trimming took 7 bases from V and 9 from J, leaving 12 bases between them.

V is TRBV6-1 and J is TRBJ2-7; tentatively, D is TRBD1 (6 bases). The V end was cut by 5 bases, the J end by 4 bases, with 18 bases between. Germline V gene sequence: CDR1 MNHNS, CDR2 SASEGT. The CDR3 length is 15 residues. The CDR3 is CASSPMRGQRYEQYF. The DNA of the CDR3 is TGTGCCAGCAGTCCCATGCGCGGACAGAGATACGAGCAGTACTTC.

This chain joins TRBV11-2 and TRBJ2-5, with D unresolved. The tail of the sequence fits TRBJ2-7 better, so the J call may be wrong. This CDR3 is 13 amino acids long. Germline V gene lookup returns CDR1 SGHAT and CDR2 FQNNGV. The CDR3 sequence is CASSLLSSYEQYF. CDR3 DNA: TGTGCCAGCAGCCTCCTTTCCTCCTACGAGCAGTACTTC.

The genes are TRBV29-1 and TRBJ2-1, with a tentative D call TRBD2 (6 bases). Germline CDR1 is SQVTM and CDR2 is ANQGSEA. This CDR3 region has 15 residues. Trimming removed 4 bases from V and 1 base from J, with 14 bases in between. This CDR3 reads CSVGGEEGSYNEQFF. CDR3 sequence (DNA): TGCAGCGTTGGCGGGGAAGAGGGATCCTACAATGAGCAGTTCTTC.

The chain has TRBV7-2 and TRBJ2-7; TRBD2 is a possible D gene (6 bases). CDR3 length: 13 amino acids. Trimming stripped 2 bases from V and 6 bases from J, with 11 bases between. CDR1 SGHTA and CDR2 FQGNSA come from the germline V gene. CDR3 coding DNA: TGTGCCAGCAGCTTAACTAGCTGGGCCGAGCAGTACTTC. This translates into CASSLTSWAEQYF. Drawing the rest from reference TRBV7-2 and TRBJ2-7, the complete variable domain is GAGVSQSPSNKVTEKGKDVELRCDPISGHTALYWYRQSLGQGLEFLIYFQGNSAPDKSGLPSDRFSAERTGGSVSTLTIQRTQQEDSAVYLCASSLTSWAEQYFGPGTRLTVT.

The count of this clone is one. The rearrangement joins TRBV19 to TRBJ1-2; D is possibly TRBD1 (6 bases). The CDR3 is made up of 15 amino acids. The V end was cut by 3 bases, the J end by 6 bases, with 17 bases between. CDR1 is LNHDA and CDR2 is SQIVND in the germline V gene (reference sequence). CDR3 coding DNA: TGTGCCAGTAGTATCGCCACCAGGGGCAGGGATGGCTACACCTTC. It encodes CASSIATRGRDGYTF.

This clone has more than one count but fewer than ten. The rearrangement links TRBV4-1 to TRBJ1-5, with a possible D match to TRBD1 (6 bases). The CDR3 length is 16 residues. Trimming left V 1 base short and J 0 bases short, with 10 bases between. Germline-derived CDR1 and CDR2 are MGHRA and YSYEKL. CDR3 coding DNA: TGCGCCAGCAGCCAAGGGACAGTGTATAGCAATCAGCCCCAGCATTTT. Residues: CASSQGTVYSNQPQHF.

The rearrangement links TRBV13 to TRBJ2-3; 7 nucleotides align to TRBD1. After removal of 4 bases from V and 2 bases from J, the junction contained 6 bases not matched to a gene. The length of the CDR3 is 15 residues. In germline, CDR1 is PRHDT, CDR2 FYEKMQ (reference sequence). This CDR3 reads CASSWGQRHTDTQYF. CDR3 in DNA: TGTGCCAGCAGCTGGGGACAGAGACACACAGATACGCAGTATTTT. The variable domain in full, with the rest retrieved from reference TRBV13 and TRBJ2-3, is AAGVIQSPRHLIKEKRETATLKCYPIPRHDTVYWYQQGPGQDPQFLISFYEKMQSDKGSIPDRFSAQQFSDYHSELNMSSLELGDSALYFCASSWGQRHTDTQYFGPGTRLTVL.

The V and J genes are TRBV7-2 and TRBJ1-5; 9 bases line up with TRBD1. V was clipped by 3 bases and J by 2 bases; unmatched bases: 5. The germline gives CDR1 SGHTA, CDR2 FQGNSA. The CDR3 is made up of 16 amino acids. The CDR3: CASSLDRGKGNQPQHF. DNA for the CDR3: TGTGCCAGCAGCTTGGACAGGGGAAAAGGCAATCAGCCCCAGCATTTT. Full variable domain (missing parts from reference TRBV7-2 and TRBJ1-5): GAGVSQSPSNKVTEKGKDVELRCDPISGHTALYWYRQSLGQGLEFLIYFQGNSAPDKSGLPSDRFSAERTGGSVSTLTIQRTQQEDSAVYLCASSLDRGKGNQPQHFGDGTRLSIL.

The CDR3 DNA sequence: TGTGCCAGCAGTCTCGTGATAGCGGGGGGGGCTGAGCAGTTCTTC. As protein: CASSLVIAGGAEQFF. The rearrangement joins TRBV28 to TRBJ2-1, with 11 bases identical to TRBD2. V lost 5 bases, J lost 9 bases, and 9 bases stayed unmatched. The germline V gene has CDR1 MDHEN and CDR2 SYDVKM. This CDR3 has 15 amino acids. Full variable domain (remainder filled in from reference TRBV28 and TRBJ2-1): DVKVTQSSRYLVKRTGEKVFLECVQDMDHENMFWYRQDPGLGLRLIYFSYDVKMKEKGDIPEGYSVSREKKERFSLILESASTNQTSMYLCASSLVIAGGAEQFFGPGTRLTVL.